Below, 9 T cell receptor beta chains from the same sample are listed, as sequenced in a study of shared clonotypes between healthy human individuals. TCRdb's copy holds only in-frame clones and misses some; the assay was immunoSEQ multiplex PCR. The profile shows 2 million to 3 million clones, 80% to 95% of them singletons. Sequenced input: naive CD4+ T cells from PBMCs. The subset is: CD45RA+ positively selected. These receptor sequences come from a young man in good health. Some clones in this sample may be carry-over from other donors' samples.

The gene calls are TRBV5-1 and TRBJ2-3; no clear D gene. In germline, CDR1 is SGHRS, CDR2 YFSETQ. The CDR3 totals 15 residues. V lost 0 bases and J 2 bases, leaving 10 bases between the germline ends. The DNA of the CDR3 is TGCGCCAGCAGCTTGGATGGGATAACCACAGATACGCAGTATTTT. It is translated as CASSLDGITTDTQYF.

The chain links TRBV6-5 to TRBJ2-7; D is undetermined. Germline V CDR1 and CDR2: MNHEY, SVGAGI. The V and J ends lost 0 bases and 0 bases respectively, with 6 bases between them. This CDR3 comprises 14 residues. The CDR3 sequence: CASSYSHNSYEQYF. The CDR3 nucleotides read TGTGCCAGCAGTTACTCGCACAACTCCTACGAGCAGTACTTC.

J is TRBJ2-6 and V is TRBV9; no clear D gene. The germline CDR1 and CDR2 sequences are SGDLS and YYNGEE. There are 16 residues in the CDR3. Between the trimmed V and J ends, which lost 0 bases and 2 bases, there was a span of 9 bases. CDR3 in DNA: TGTGCCAGCAGCGTAGAGATTTACCCTGGGGCCAACGTCCTGACTTTC. Its protein product is CASSVEIYPGANVLTF.

The V call is TRBV9, the J call TRBJ1-4, with TRBD1 as a possible D gene (6 bases). Looked up from germline, CDR1 is SGDLS and CDR2 is YYNGEE. The V gene lost 0 bases and the J gene lost 3 bases, with 9 bases spanning the gap. The CDR3 is made up of 15 amino acids. The CDR3 bases are TGTGCCAGCAGCGTAGTCGGGACACCTAATGAAAAACTGTTTTTT. It codes for CASSVVGTPNEKLFF.

The gene calls are TRBV27 and TRBJ2-5, with TRBD2 matching over 9 bases. From germline, CDR1 is MNHEY and CDR2 SMNVEV (reference sequence). The CDR3 extends over 16 amino acids. With 5 bases clipped from V and 5 bases from J, the junction kept 12 bases outside the gene matches. The DNA of the CDR3 is TGTGCCAGCAGTCTCGGCATAGCGGGAGTGGTGGAGACCCAGTACTTC. Protein sequence: CASSLGIAGVVETQYF.

In this sample, this clone turned up once. V and J are TRBV27 and TRBJ1-5; D not certain. V lost 4 bases and J lost 1, with 14 bases in between. CDR1 and CDR2 from the germline V gene are MNHEY and SMNVEV (reference sequence). The CDR3 extends over 16 amino acids. The CDR3 loop is CASSSTRGSSNQPQHF. CDR3 DNA sequence: TGTGCCAGCAGTTCTACACGAGGCTCGAGCAATCAGCCCCAGCATTTT.

Only one count was recorded for this clone. The J gene is TRBJ2-7, the V gene TRBV5-1, with a weak D call TRBD1 (5 bases). The V gene lost 6 bases and the J gene lost 2 bases, with 21 bases spanning the gap. Germline CDR1 SGHRS, CDR2 YFSETQ. The CDR3 loop spans 16 amino acids. The CDR3 bases are TGCGCCAGCAAGAGACAGCTATCCACTACTACCTACGAGCAGTACTTC. It specifies CASKRQLSTTTYEQYF.

The chain recombines TRBV6-1 with TRBJ2-7; 8 bases align to TRBD1. The CDR3 consists of 15 residues. Germline values: CDR1 MNHNS, CDR2 SASEGT. The V and J ends lost 3 bases and 2 bases, in that order; junction bases with no gene match: 6. The CDR3 sequence: CASSDPGQVPYEQYF. CDR3 in DNA: TGTGCCAGCAGTGACCCGGGACAGGTCCCCTACGAGCAGTACTTC.

This chain joins TRBV6-5 and TRBJ1-5, with D perhaps TRBD1 (5 bases). Trimming took off 0 bases at V and 4 bases at J, with 10 bases between the two ends. Germline V CDR1 and CDR2: MNHEY, SVGAGI. The CDR3 has 15 residues. This CDR3 is CASSYSGDRNQPQHF. CDR3 coding DNA: TGTGCCAGCAGTTACTCTGGGGACCGGAATCAGCCCCAGCATTTT.